These 21 T cell receptor beta chains originate from one sample sequenced in a study of T cells in Graves' hyperthyroidism and ophthalmopathy. Regions amplified from RNA transcripts were the TCR beta CDR3 regions. During a first-round RT-PCR of the TCR CDR3, the HTBI primer set was used. A single record per CDR3 protein comes from TCRdb applying MiXCR to the multiplex PCR reads. The data hold roughly 700,000 distinct CDR3 sequences, with about 18% observed a single time. Input material: blood. These receptors all come from a man in his fifties or sixties with Graves' hyperthyroidism.

The rearrangement uses TRBV5-1 and TRBJ2-1; maybe TRBD2 (5 bases). Germline lookup yields CDR1 SGHRS and CDR2 YFSETQ. Trimming took 4 bases from V and 3 from J, leaving 14 bases between them. The CDR3 sequence is 15 residues long. CDR3 loop: CASSVTPGDYNEQFF. In DNA form, the CDR3 reads TGCGCCAGCAGCGTGACCCCCGGGGACTACAATGAGCAGTTCTTC.

This clonotype has a count of ten or more. The chain employs TRBV11-2 and TRBJ2-1; D may be TRBD1 or TRBD2 (5 bases each). CDR1 SGHAT and CDR2 FQNNGV come from the germline V gene. The CDR3 consists of 16 residues. Trimming left V 3 bases short and J 4 bases short, with 16 bases between. The CDR3 is CASSFWGTYTYNEQFF. The CDR3 nucleotides read TGTGCCAGCAGCTTTTGGGGGACCTATACTTACAATGAGCAGTTCTTC.

This clonotype was picked up a small number of times. The chain is built from TRBV19 and TRBJ2-2; TRBD1 matches at 10 bases. Trimming took 4 bases from V and 2 from J; bases not matched to a gene: 4. The CDR3 has 16 residues. The germline V gene has CDR1 LNHDA and CDR2 SQIVND (reference sequence). The chain's CDR3 is CASSKRQGANTGELFF. CDR3 in DNA: TGTGCCAGTAGTAAACGACAGGGGGCCAACACCGGGGAGCTGTTTTTT.

This clonotype appeared many times. V is TRBV7-6 and J is TRBJ2-7, with 8 nucleotides matching TRBD2. Losses at the gene ends were 1 base for V and 0 bases for J; bases not matched to a gene: 11. This CDR3 region has 18 residues. Germline assignment: CDR1 SGHVS and CDR2 FNYEAQ. Written as DNA, the CDR3 is TGTGCCAGCAGCTTAGTGGTTAGCGGGGATCAGATCTCCTACGAGCAGTACTTC. Translated: CASSLVVSGDQISYEQYF.

At least ten counts were recorded for this clonotype. The V gene is TRBV28, the J gene TRBJ2-1; 11 bases are a match to TRBD2. Germline loops: CDR1 MDHEN, CDR2 SYDVKM. V was clipped by 8 bases and J by 10 bases; unmatched bases: 28. The CDR3 covers 20 residues. The CDR3 nucleotides read TGTGCCAGCTTTCCAATTTACGACACAGAGGATAGCGGGAGGGCCCGGGAGCAGTTCTTC. As protein: CASFPIYDTEDSGRAREQFF.

This clonotype was counted ten times or more. V usage is TRBV5-1 and J usage is TRBJ2-2, with D unresolved. The germline V gene encodes CDR1 SGHRS and CDR2 YFSETQ. The CDR3 consists of 15 residues. Deletions cut 5 bases from V and 4 bases from J, with 15 bases between. This chain's CDR3 is CASSTHLGGTGELFF. The DNA for the CDR3 is TGCGCCAGCAGTACCCACTTAGGCGGCACCGGGGAGCTGTTTTTT. The variable domain in full, completed from reference TRBV5-1 and TRBJ2-2, reads KAGVTQTPRYLIKTRGQQVTLSCSPISGHRSVSWYQQTPGQGLQFLFEYFSETQRNKGNFPGRFSGRQFSNSRSEMNVSTLELGDSALYLCASSTHLGGTGELFFGEGSRLTVL.

The chain uses TRBV6-1 and TRBJ1-5, with D perhaps TRBD1 (5 bases). From germline, CDR1 is MNHNS and CDR2 SASEGT. V shed 6 bases and J shed 16 bases, with 16 bases lying between them. CDR3 length: 11 residues. CDR3 DNA sequence: TGTGCCAGCAGGAAGAACAGGTCGATACATTTT. Its protein is CASRKNRSIHF.

V and J are TRBV27 and TRBJ2-5; D unresolved. This CDR3 region has 13 residues. CDR1 is MNHEY and CDR2 is SMNVEV in the germline V gene (reference sequence). The germline V and J ends were trimmed by 2 bases and 4 bases, with 8 bases remaining between them. Here the CDR3 DNA reads TGTGCCAGCAGTTTAGTGCCCCGAGAGACCCAGTACTTC. This translates into CASSLVPRETQYF.

There are many counts of this clonotype. CDR3 bases: TGCAGTGCTAGGAGCCCGACTAGCGGGAACTACGAGCAGTACTTC. As protein: CSARSPTSGNYEQYF. V usage is TRBV20-1 and J usage is TRBJ2-7; 11 bases align to TRBD2. Germline-derived CDR1 and CDR2 are DFQATT and SNEGSKA (reference sequence). The V and J ends lost 3 bases and 3 bases, in that order; junction bases with no gene match: 7. CDR3 length: 15 amino acids.

This clonotype was picked up many times. CDR3 protein: CASSANRGGTDTQYF. The CDR3 DNA is TGTGCCAGCAGTGCTAACAGGGGAGGGACAGATACGCAGTATTTT. The chain combines TRBV25-1 with TRBJ2-3; either TRBD1 or TRBD2 may fit D (7 bases each). The CDR3 covers 15 residues. Germline assignment: CDR1 MGHDK and CDR2 SYGVNS. V gave up 4 bases and J gave up 3 bases, with 14 bases separating them.

The sample holds a few counts of this clonotype. In DNA, the CDR3 is TGTGCCAGCAGTTATTATGGGTCCCAAGAGACCCAGTACTTC. As protein: CASSYYGSQETQYF. This rearrangement joins TRBV11-2 to TRBJ2-5; no clear D gene. V lost 6 bases to trimming and J lost 1 base, with 12 bases between them. The CDR3 totals 14 residues. The germline V gene encodes CDR1 SGHAT and CDR2 FQNNGV.

This sequence joins TRBV5-4 and TRBJ2-3, with 7 nucleotides matching TRBD1. Germline loops: CDR1 SGHNT, CDR2 YYREEE (reference sequence). This CDR3 has 14 amino acids. The trim removed 4 bases at V and 3 bases at J, leaving 5 bases unmatched. In DNA, the CDR3 is TGTGCCAGCAGCAATCAACAGGGGACAGATACGCAGTATTTT. As protein: CASSNQQGTDTQYF.

The chain is built from TRBV19 and TRBJ2-7; D is perhaps TRBD2 (5 bases). Trimming removed 1 base from V and 4 bases from J, with 11 bases in between. Per germline, CDR1 LNHDA and CDR2 SQIVND (reference sequence). This CDR3 comprises 14 residues. CDR3 DNA: TGTGCCAGTAGTATAGTCGCCTCGGGGTACGAGCAGTACTTC. It encodes CASSIVASGYEQYF.

The V and J genes are TRBV7-8 and TRBJ2-1; the D gene is possibly TRBD2 (6 bases). Trimming stripped 1 base from V and 6 bases from J, with 13 bases between. The V gene's germline CDR1 is SGHVS and CDR2 FQNEAQ. This CDR3 region has 15 residues. The CDR3: CASSLDSRESNEQFF. As DNA, the CDR3 is TGTGCCAGCAGCTTAGATAGCCGGGAGAGCAATGAGCAGTTCTTC.

This clonotype was observed many times. In DNA, the CDR3 is TGTGCCTGGCAGGACAGGGGTGAGCAGTTCTTC. Translation gives CAWQDRGEQFF. This sequence joins TRBV30 and TRBJ2-1; 9 bases align to TRBD1. Trimming cost V 5 bases and J 9 bases; bases outside gene matches: 2. Germline CDR1 GTSNPN, CDR2 SVGIG (reference sequence). The CDR3 is made up of 11 amino acids.

This clonotype appeared many times. The rearrangement links TRBV7-8 to TRBJ2-7; 7 nucleotides line up with TRBD2. Germline trimming cut 1 base from V and 3 bases from J; bases unmatched to any gene: 3. The germline CDR1 and CDR2 sequences are SGHVS and FQNEAQ. The CDR3 contains 14 residues. The CDR3 DNA reads as TGTGCCAGCAGCTTAGAGGCTAGCGGCTACGAGCAGTACTTC. Encoded protein: CASSLEASGYEQYF.

The table lists this clonotype with many counts. CDR3 residues: CSASPGQGVYEQYF. DNA of the CDR3: TGCAGTGCTAGCCCGGGACAGGGGGTCTACGAGCAGTACTTC. The rearrangement uses TRBV20-1 and TRBJ2-7, with 11 bases lining up with TRBD1. V dropped 3 bases and J dropped 3; count of bases not matched to a gene: 4. Per germline, CDR1 DFQATT and CDR2 SNEGSKA (reference sequence). The CDR3 extends over 14 amino acids.

This clonotype was seen ten or more times. This chain connects TRBV12-3 or TRBV12-4 to TRBJ1-4; TRBD1 might be the D (6 bases). CDR3 length equals 14 residues. V lost 8 bases and J lost 5, with 15 bases in between. CDR3 nucleotide sequence: TGTGCCAGCGGCCCGGACAGTGCGAATGAAAAACTGTTTTTT. Encoded protein: CASGPDSANEKLFF.

The table lists this clonotype with a few counts. The rearrangement links TRBV4-3 to TRBJ1-4; D remains unclear. Trimming removed 0 bases from V and 8 bases from J, with 13 bases in between. This CDR3 contains 15 residues. Per the germline V gene, CDR1 is LGHNA and CDR2 is YSLEER. CDR3 sequence: CASSQEGPTREKLFF. The CDR3 bases are TGCGCCAGCAGCCAAGAAGGACCCACACGGGAAAAACTGTTTTTT.

V usage is TRBV20-1 and J usage is TRBJ1-5, with TRBD1 identical over 7 bases. CDR3 length equals 15 residues. The V and J ends lost 5 bases and 1 base, in that order; junction bases with no gene match: 8. CDR1 and CDR2 (germline): DFQATT, SNEGSKA (reference sequence). The CDR3: CSAHLPGQSNQPQHF. The CDR3 DNA sequence: TGCAGTGCTCACCTGCCGGGACAGAGCAATCAGCCCCAGCATTTT.

This clonotype was recorded many times. CDR3 DNA sequence: TGCAGTGCTAGGGGACTAGCGGCTTACTACAATGAGCAGTTCTTC. Translation: CSARGLAAYYNEQFF. The chain has TRBV20-1 and TRBJ2-1, with 11 bases that match TRBD2. The V gene end was trimmed by 3 bases and the J gene end by 3 bases; junction bases not matched to a gene: 4. The germline gives CDR1 DFQATT, CDR2 SNEGSKA (reference sequence). The length of the CDR3 is 15 residues.